This TCR beta chain was identified in a study of blood T cell repertoires in COVID-19. Study-wide context: Nucleic acid was either cDNA or gDNA, and it came from T cells, B-cell-depleted T cells, or PBMCs.

Germline lookup yields CDR1 WNHNN and CDR2 SYGVQD (reference sequence). The CDR3 has 13 amino acids. V gave up 7 bases and J gave up 5 bases, with 13 bases separating them. Generated by immunoSEQ multiplex PCR, the TCRdb table keeps only in-frame clones and is missing some. Of 90,000 to 120,000 clones detected, over 65% appear once; the ten largest clones hold roughly 29%. The sequence was collected from a man aged 60 to 69 with acute or convalescent COVID-19. V usage is TRBV10-1 and J usage is TRBJ2-3; a possible D gene is TRBD1 (6 bases). The sample consisted of peripheral blood. The CDR3 loop is CASNRDAGDTQYF. In DNA, the CDR3 is TGCGCCAGCAACAGGGACGCCGGAGATACGCAGTATTTT.